The clone carrying this TCR beta chain was observed a handful of times. Its target is unknown. This record comes from a study of HIV-infected patients and healthy controls. Study-level results: Only sixteen HIV-infected individuals were processed, a major limit on how widely findings apply. Compared with controls, mean Gini indices were significantly raised in HIV-infected repertoires, possibly indicating oligoclonality.

Whole blood was used without fractionation, so all unsorted peripheral T cells were included. This CDR3 has 14 residues. CDR1 MNHNY and CDR2 SVGAGI come from the germline V gene (reference sequence). Trimming cost V 6 bases and J 3 bases; bases outside gene matches: 2. Alpha and beta constant-region primers primed reverse transcription of approximately 0.55 ug RNA. Using multiplexing indices, alpha and beta chain libraries were generated apart by chain-specific third strand synthesis. Each molecule carried a 12-nucleotide identifier made of two joined random hexamers added before amplification. Via MiXCR, TCRdb re-called the 5' RACE reads, giving one row per CDR3 protein. This sample has about 16,000 distinct CDR3 sequences; 8% to 10% occur once, and the top ten carry less than 6.5%.

This chain uses TRBV6-6 with TRBJ2-7; 13 nucleotides align to TRBD2. The sample taken for sequencing was blood. The sequence was obtained from an adult in good health. CDR3 loop: CASSRLAGGYEQYF. In DNA, the CDR3 is TGTGCCAGCAGCCGACTAGCGGGAGGCTACGAGCAGTACTTC.